The entry below gives a single TCR beta chain sequence along with its context. This sample was taken from a study of blood T cell repertoires in COVID-19. Looking at the study overall: Italy, Spain and the United States were the sources of the convalescent and acute COVID-19 samples. In each case, the material was cDNA or gDNA derived from T cells, B-cell-depleted T cells, or PBMCs.

As processed by the authors: The assay estimated nucleated cells by amplifying reference gene primers. Data came from immunoSEQ multiplex PCR; TCRdb stores just in-frame clones and leaves some out. That table furnishes V, J and clone size, whereas the DNA furnished D and trimming. Here the sample spans about 260,000 clones, nearly 90% being singletons. This CDR3 is built from 14 residues. Germline lookup yields CDR1 SGDLS and CDR2 YYNGEE. Trimming removed 6 bases from V and 4 bases from J; junction bases left unmatched: 9. The TCR comes from a human donor in a cohort sampled during active COVID-19. Sequences were obtained from peripheral blood. This chain links TRBV9 with TRBJ2-5, with TRBD1 identical over 7 bases. The CDR3 DNA reads as TGTGCCAGCAACACAGGGGCGAATTCAGAGACCCAGTACTTC. The encoded protein is CASNTGANSETQYF.